This TCR beta chain emerged from a study of regulatory T cells. In this sample, this clone turned up once. Its antigen is unidentified. This CDR3 has 13 residues. V was pared by 4 bases and J by 5 bases, with 9 bases between. Germline V lookup: CDR1 SGHRS, CDR2 YFSETQ. All CD3G-deficient patients showed autoimmunity, more severe in two. Sorting split CD4+ cells into CD25-high CD127-low Tregs and CD25-low CD127-high conventional T cells. Study-wide results and caveats: Skewed V and J usage and few unique V-J pairs marked patient repertoires, most in Tregs. Regulatory T cells from CD3G-deficient patients were less diverse than autologous conventional CD4+ cells and control regulatory cells. Treg repertoire restriction varied and was strongest in the two most severe patients.

Amplification used 52 TRBV primers and 13 TRBJ primers. Assay: immunoSEQ multiplex PCR; the TCRdb copy retains only in-frame clones and omits some. Seen here are roughly 2,500 clones, approximately 89% observed once, and the top ten hold 3%. This chain uses TRBV5-1 with TRBJ2-2; tentative D call: TRBD1 (5 bases). The clonotype was recovered from a child aged 5 to 17 with CD3G deficiency. Input material: CD4+ Tregs sorted from blood. CDR3 sequence reads: CASSETATGELFF. CDR3 nucleotides: TGCGCCAGCAGCGAGACAGCGACCGGGGAGCTGTTTTTT.